These T cell receptor beta chains were read from a single sample in a study of blood T cell repertoires in COVID-19. Libraries were prepared by immunoSEQ multiplex PCR; TCRdb keeps only in-frame clonotypes and omits some of them. The sample comprises about 300,000 clones, about 85% of which are singletons, and 4.5% to 7% rests with the top ten. Sequencing was carried out using PBMCs or T cells enriched from blood (not recorded which). These receptors came from a woman younger than 45 who had recovered from COVID-19. The CDR3 runs from the conserved cysteine through the conserved F or W. Each record gives: D gene, clone size, J gene, V gene, CDR3 protein, CDR3 DNA. A D gene is named only where the DNA matches it firmly. Where a row states a size, it is once, few, many or the class of an expanded clone; other rows omit it.

TRBD1	.	TRBJ1-5	TRBV7-6	CASSAGQLGNQPQHF	TGTGCCAGCAGCGCGGGACAGTTGGGCAATCAGCCCCAGCATTTT
TRBD1	.	TRBJ1-2	TRBV2	CASSEALGTGRYGYTF	TGTGCCAGCAGTGAAGCGCTTGGGACAGGGAGGTATGGCTACACCTTC
.	.	TRBJ2-6	TRBV5-1	CASRAQGGGANVLTF	TGCGCCAGCAGAGCCCAGGGAGGAGGGGCCAACGTCCTGACTTTC
.	.	TRBJ1-1	TRBV12-3/TRBV12-4	CASSRGANTEAFF	TGTGCCAGCTCCCGGGGGGCGAACACTGAAGCTTTCTTT
.	.	TRBJ1-1	TRBV20-1	CSASPQRGNTEAFF	TGCAGTGCTAGTCCCCAAAGGGGGAACACTGAAGCTTTCTTT
TRBD2	.	TRBJ2-3	TRBV2	CASSGGLAGPTDTQYF	TGTGCCAGCAGCGGGGGACTAGCGGGGCCCACAGATACGCAGTATTTT
.	.	TRBJ1-2	TRBV5-1	CASSAIGGYGYTF	TGCGCCAGCAGCGCGATCGGGGGCTATGGCTACACCTTC
.	.	TRBJ1-1	TRBV5-1	CASSSDREAFF	TGCGCCAGCAGCTCCGACAGAGAAGCTTTCTTT
TRBD2	.	TRBJ2-1	TRBV14	CASSQEALAGNNEQFF	TGTGCCAGCAGCCAAGAGGCGCTAGCGGGGAACAATGAGCAGTTCTTC
.	.	TRBJ2-1	TRBV3-1/TRBV3-2	CASSQRGYNEQFF	TGTGCCAGCAGCCAACGGGGTTACAATGAGCAGTTCTTC
.	few	TRBJ1-4	TRBV6-5	CASSNRVPNEKLFF	TGTGCCAGCAGCAACCGGGTTCCCAATGAAAAACTGTTTTTT
TRBD2	.	TRBJ2-1	TRBV11-2	CASSLSGVYNEQFF	TGTGCCAGCAGCTTGAGCGGGGTGTACAATGAGCAGTTCTTC
.	.	TRBJ1-2	TRBV5-1	CASTLEGEGGYTF	TGCGCCAGCACCCTTGAGGGGGAAGGTGGCTACACCTTC
TRBD2	once	TRBJ2-1	TRBV30	CAWSVWASGNNEQFF	TGTGCCTGGAGTGTGTGGGCTAGCGGAAACAATGAGCAGTTCTTC
.	.	TRBJ1-1	TRBV9	CASSVRERGEAFF	TGTGCCAGCAGCGTACGGGAGCGTGGTGAAGCTTTCTTT
TRBD2	.	TRBJ2-3	TRBV29-1	CSVDRRGARTDTQYF	TGCAGCGTTGATAGGCGGGGGGCGCGCACAGATACGCAGTATTTT
TRBD1	.	TRBJ2-7	TRBV6-6	CASRDDGQVYEQYF	TGTGCCAGCAGGGACGATGGACAGGTCTACGAGCAGTACTTC
.	once	TRBJ2-7	TRBV7-9	CASSGTPAYEQYF	TGTGCCAGCAGTGGGACACCCGCTTACGAGCAGTACTTC
.	.	TRBJ1-2	TRBV28	CASSFLEGTLTNYGYTF	TGTGCCAGCAGTTTTTTGGAGGGGACCCTTACTAACTATGGCTACACCTTC
.	.	TRBJ1-1	TRBV9	CASSVDSWTEAFF	TGTGCCAGCAGCGTAGACAGTTGGACTGAAGCTTTCTTT
.	.	TRBJ1-6	TRBV18	CASSADNSPLHF	TGTGCCAGCTCAGCGGACAACTCACCCCTCCACTTT
TRBD1	.	TRBJ1-6	TRBV7-3	CASSLTGTGVSPLHF	TGTGCCAGCAGCTTAACCGGGACAGGAGTCTCACCCCTCCACTTT
.	.	TRBJ2-2	TRBV5-1	CASSPGQLSNTGELFF	TGCGCCAGCAGCCCAGGACAGTTATCGAACACCGGGGAGCTGTTTTTT
.	.	TRBJ1-5	TRBV5-1	CASSPGDYSNQPQHF	TGCGCCAGCTCCCCGGGGGATTATAGCAATCAGCCCCAGCATTTT
TRBD2	.	TRBJ2-7	TRBV9	CASSAELAGGLYEQYF	TGTGCCAGCAGCGCCGAGCTAGCGGGGGGGCTTTACGAGCAGTACTTC
.	.	TRBJ1-1	TRBV5-1	CASSRSVRGVDTEAFF	TGCGCCAGCAGCCGATCGGTTCGGGGGGTGGACACTGAAGCTTTCTTT
TRBD2	.	TRBJ2-7	TRBV6-5	CATRRASGYEQYF	TGTGCCACCCGGAGGGCTAGCGGCTACGAGCAGTACTTC
.	.	TRBJ1-2	TRBV7-9	CASSFSANYGYTF	TGTGCCAGCAGCTTCAGCGCCAACTATGGCTACACCTTC
.	once	TRBJ2-1	TRBV19	CASSIGFRPGEQFF	TGTGCCAGTAGTATAGGATTTCGGCCGGGGGAGCAGTTCTTC
TRBD1	.	TRBJ2-5	TRBV25-1	CASRQGVRETQYF	TGTGCCAGCAGACAGGGGGTTCGAGAGACCCAGTACTTC
TRBD1	.	TRBJ1-5	TRBV19	CASSATGGSQPQHF	TGTGCCAGTAGTGCGACAGGGGGGAGTCAGCCCCAGCATTTT
TRBD1	.	TRBJ1-1	TRBV7-9	CASSLPGGNEAFF	TGTGCCAGCAGCTTGCCAGGGGGAAATGAAGCTTTCTTT
.	.	TRBJ1-2	TRBV5-1	CASSMTDYGYTF	TGCGCCAGCAGCATGACAGACTATGGCTACACCTTC
TRBD1	.	TRBJ2-7	TRBV10-3	CAISGTGAYEQYF	TGTGCCATCAGCGGGACAGGAGCCTACGAGCAGTACTTC
.	.	TRBJ1-5	TRBV15	CATSRPNQPQHF	TGTGCCACCAGCAGACCGAATCAGCCCCAGCATTTT
TRBD1	few	TRBJ1-2	TRBV27	CASSLLGQGVYTF	TGTGCCAGCAGTTTATTGGGACAGGGAGTCTACACCTTC
TRBD1	.	TRBJ1-1	TRBV18	CASSPRQGSEAFF	TGTGCCAGCTCACCCCGACAGGGCAGTGAAGCTTTCTTT
.	few	TRBJ2-7	TRBV11-2	CASSASGDSYEQYF	TGTGCCAGCAGCGCCTCGGGGGATTCCTACGAGCAGTACTTC
.	.	TRBJ2-2	TRBV5-1	CASSLGGNTGELFF	TGCGCCAGCAGCTTGGGCGGGAACACCGGGGAGCTGTTTTTT
TRBD1	.	TRBJ2-3	TRBV6-1	CASSEWTGGYTDTQYF	TGTGCCAGCAGTGAATGGACAGGGGGCTACACAGATACGCAGTATTTT
.	.	TRBJ1-5	TRBV4-1	CASSRQEDSNQPQHF	TGCGCCAGCAGCAGACAGGAGGATAGCAATCAGCCCCAGCATTTT
.	.	TRBJ1-1	TRBV10-2	CASSSTQNTEAFF	TGCGCCAGCAGTAGTACACAGAACACTGAAGCTTTCTTT
.	.	TRBJ2-7	TRBV6-5	CASRRQLYEQYF	TGTGCCAGCAGAAGACAGCTCTACGAGCAGTACTTC
TRBD2	.	TRBJ2-3	TRBV19	CASSLRTSGNTDTQYF	TGTGCCAGTAGTCTCCGGACTAGCGGGAACACAGATACGCAGTATTTT
.	.	TRBJ1-2	TRBV18	CASSPLGQGIYGYTF	TGTGCCAGCTCACCACTGGGACAAGGCATCTATGGCTACACCTTC
TRBD1	once	TRBJ2-1	TRBV10-1	CASRRTRTGEQFF	TGCGCCAGCAGAAGAACTCGGACAGGTGAGCAGTTCTTC
TRBD2	.	TRBJ2-3	TRBV15	CATSRESSLAGVDTQYF	TGTGCCACCAGCAGAGAGAGTTCACTAGCGGGGGTGGATACGCAGTATTTT
.	.	TRBJ1-1	TRBV5-5	CASSTLGLQNTEAFF	TGTGCCAGCAGCACTCTGGGACTCCAGAACACTGAAGCTTTCTTT
.	few	TRBJ1-2	TRBV9	CASSVEDGTNYGYTF	TGTGCCAGCAGCGTAGAAGACGGGACTAACTATGGCTACACCTTC
TRBD1	.	TRBJ2-2	TRBV2	CASSAGGYTGELFF	TGTGCCAGCAGTGCAGGGGGCTACACCGGGGAGCTGTTTTTT
TRBD2	.	TRBJ2-1	TRBV25-1	CASSLGLAGGHGEQFF	TGTGCCAGCAGTCTCGGACTAGCGGGGGGGCATGGTGAGCAGTTCTTC
.	.	TRBJ1-2	TRBV10-2	CASSVRESGYTF	TGCGCCAGCAGTGTGCGGGAGTCTGGCTACACCTTC
.	.	TRBJ2-3	TRBV5-1	CASSLDQITDTQYF	TGCGCCAGCAGCTTGGATCAGATCACAGATACGCAGTATTTT
.	.	TRBJ2-7	TRBV5-1	CASSLERSSYEQYF	TGCGCCAGCAGCTTGGAACGGAGCTCCTACGAGCAGTACTTC
.	.	TRBJ1-5	TRBV7-2	CASSLLTDSNQPQHF	TGTGCCAGCAGCCTATTGACAGATAGCAATCAGCCCCAGCATTTT
.	.	TRBJ2-7	TRBV6-5	CASSSGHHYEQYF	TGTGCCAGCAGTTCGGGACACCACTACGAGCAGTACTTC
.	once	TRBJ2-1	TRBV25-1	CASSDRTEPYNEQFF	TGTGCCAGCAGTGATAGGACAGAACCCTACAATGAGCAGTTCTTC
TRBD1	.	TRBJ1-1	TRBV5-5	CASSFGTGFTEAFF	TGTGCCAGCAGCTTTGGGACAGGGTTCACTGAAGCTTTCTTT
.	.	TRBJ1-2	TRBV7-3	CASSSAGPGHGYTF	TGTGCCAGCAGCTCGGCTGGTCCAGGCCACGGCTACACCTTC